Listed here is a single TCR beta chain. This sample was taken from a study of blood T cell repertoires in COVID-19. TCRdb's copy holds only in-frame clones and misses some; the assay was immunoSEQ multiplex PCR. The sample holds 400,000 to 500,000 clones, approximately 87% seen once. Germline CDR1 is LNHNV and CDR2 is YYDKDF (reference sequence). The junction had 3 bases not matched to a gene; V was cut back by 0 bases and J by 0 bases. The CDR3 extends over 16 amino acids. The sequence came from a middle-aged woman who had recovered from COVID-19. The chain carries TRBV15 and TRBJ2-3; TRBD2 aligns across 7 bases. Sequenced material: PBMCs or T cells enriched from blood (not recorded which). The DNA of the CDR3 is TGTGCCACCAGCAGAGATGGGAGGGGAAGCACAGATACGCAGTATTTT. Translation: CATSRDGRGSTDTQYF.